Listed here are 28 T cell receptor beta chains from one sample, sequenced in a study of T cells after yellow fever vaccination. TCRdb redid the calling of the 5' RACE reads with MiXCR, one entry per CDR3 protein. The data show 400,000 or so distinct CDR3 sequences, roughly a sixth seen once. Sequences were derived from PBMCs, sampled before the yellow fever booster vaccination. The origin of the receptors is a young man who received the YFV17D yellow fever vaccine.

This clonotype appeared a few times. The chain links TRBV20-1 to TRBJ2-5; 10 bases line up with TRBD2. Germline V gene lookup returns CDR1 DFQATT and CDR2 SNEGSKA (reference sequence). V shed 1 base, J shed 5 bases, and the junction held 7 bases outside the gene matches. This CDR3 has 15 residues. The DNA of the CDR3 is TGCAGTGCTAGAGCCACTAGCGGGGTCAGGGAGACCCAGTACTTC. As protein: CSARATSGVRETQYF.

The chain carries TRBV9 and TRBJ2-3, with 11 bases matching TRBD2. Per the germline V gene, CDR1 is SGDLS and CDR2 is YYNGEE. This CDR3 has 15 residues. The V segment lost 4 bases and the J segment 2 bases; nucleotides outside the gene matches: 3. CDR3 bases: TGTGCCAGCAGCTCGACTAGCGGGGACACAGATACGCAGTATTTT. It is translated as CASSSTSGDTDTQYF.

This clonotype was observed many times. The chain recombines TRBV4-1 with TRBJ2-3; 7 bases map to TRBD2. J lost 3 bases, V lost 2 bases, and 8 bases had no gene match. The CDR3 covers 16 residues. Germline CDR1 and CDR2: MGHRA and YSYEKL. The CDR3 region has the DNA TGCGCCAGCAGCCAAACCCCCTTGGGGGGGACAGATACGCAGTATTTT. Protein: CASSQTPLGGTDTQYF.

This clonotype has a count of ten or more. The chain is built from TRBV5-1 and TRBJ2-7; 7 bases are a match to TRBD1. Germline CDR1 and CDR2: SGHRS and YFSETQ. The V and J ends lost 1 base and 4 bases, in that order; junction bases with no gene match: 8. The CDR3 has 15 residues. CDR3 in amino acids: CASSLQGEGVYEQYF. The CDR3 nucleotides are TGCGCCAGCAGCTTGCAGGGGGAAGGCGTGTACGAGCAGTACTTC. Variable domain in full (rest from reference TRBV5-1 and TRBJ2-7): KAGVTQTPRYLIKTRGQQVTLSCSPISGHRSVSWYQQTPGQGLQFLFEYFSETQRNKGNFPGRFSGRQFSNSRSEMNVSTLELGDSALYLCASSLQGEGVYEQYFGPGTRLTVT.

This CDR3 reads CASRSMKYSRGYTEAFF. The CDR3 nucleotides read TGTGCCAGCAGAAGTATGAAGTACAGCCGGGGGTACACTGAAGCTTTCTTT. J is TRBJ1-1 and V is TRBV7-2; TRBD1 is a possible D gene (5 bases). V lost 6 bases and J lost 3, with 23 bases in between. The germline V gene encodes CDR1 SGHTA and CDR2 FQGNSA. The length of the CDR3 is 17 residues.

This clonotype was seen only a few times. The V gene is TRBV19, the J gene TRBJ2-3; 10 bases align to TRBD2. Trimming removed 3 bases from V and 2 bases from J; junction bases left unmatched: 17. The length of the CDR3 is 20 residues. CDR1 and CDR2 from the germline V gene are LNHDA and SQIVND (reference sequence). The CDR3 sequence is CASSMQRGGRTSGFTDTQYF. CDR3 coding DNA: TGTGCCAGTAGTATGCAAAGAGGGGGAAGGACTAGCGGCTTCACAGATACGCAGTATTTT. Drawing the rest from reference TRBV19 and TRBJ2-3, the complete variable domain is DGGITQSPKYLFRKEGQNVTLSCEQNLNHDAMYWYRQDPGQGLRLIYYSQIVNDFQKGDIAEGYSVSREKKESFPLTVTSAQKNPTAFYLCASSMQRGGRTSGFTDTQYFGPGTRLTVL.

This chain links TRBV9 with TRBJ1-3, with D unclear. Germline V lookup: CDR1 SGDLS, CDR2 YYNGEE. The germline V and J ends were trimmed by 5 bases and 1 base, with 10 bases remaining between them. This CDR3 spans 14 amino acids. The DNA of the CDR3 is TGTGCCAGCAGTCTACAAGGATCTGGAAACACCATATATTTT. Translated, it gives CASSLQGSGNTIYF.

In this sample, this clonotype turned up a few times. This sequence joins TRBV6-6 and TRBJ1-4; 10 bases agree with TRBD1. Trimming cost V 11 bases and J 5 bases; bases outside gene matches: 5. CDR3 size: 13 residues. Germline V gene sequence: CDR1 MNHNY, CDR2 SVGAGI (reference sequence). Here the CDR3 DNA reads TGTGCCGCTAGGGACAGGGGAAATGAAAAACTGTTTTTT. Amino acids: CAARDRGNEKLFF.

This clonotype was recorded a few times. The J gene is TRBJ2-1, the V gene TRBV23-1, with a possible D match to TRBD1 (5 bases). TRBV23-1 is recorded as an ORF, its role being uncertain. Trimming pared 0 bases from V and 3 bases from J, leaving 9 bases between. CDR3 length: 15 amino acids. CDR3 residues: CASSQSDKGYNEQFF. Here the CDR3 DNA reads TGCGCCAGCAGTCAATCGGACAAAGGCTACAATGAGCAGTTCTTC.

The J gene is TRBJ2-1, the V gene TRBV10-3; 9 bases match TRBD1. The trim removed 7 bases at V and 10 bases at J, leaving 8 bases unmatched. There are 13 residues in the CDR3. CDR1 is ENHRY, CDR2 SYGVKD, per germline. The CDR3 is CAIKRRDRDEQFF. CDR3 bases: TGTGCCATCAAGCGCCGGGACAGGGACGAGCAGTTCTTC.

A few counts support this clonotype. This chain uses TRBV18 with TRBJ2-4, with 10 bases matching TRBD1. Germline-derived CDR1 and CDR2 are KGHSH and LQKENI. V lost 3 bases, J lost 5 bases, and 4 bases stayed unmatched. This CDR3 is 15 amino acids long. The CDR3: CASSPGQGSQNIQYF. Here the CDR3 DNA reads TGTGCCAGCTCACCGGGACAGGGGTCCCAAAACATTCAGTACTTC. Full variable domain (rest looked up from reference TRBV18 and TRBJ2-4): NAGVMQNPRHLVRRRGQEARLRCSPMKGHSHVYWYRQLPEEGLKFMVYLQKENIIDESGMPKERFSAEFPKEGPSILRIQQVVRGDSAAYFCASSPGQGSQNIQYFGAGTRLSVL.

This clonotype appeared a few times. The J gene is TRBJ2-3, the V gene TRBV20-1; D might be TRBD1 or TRBD2, each matching 5 bases. Germline CDR1 and CDR2: DFQATT and SNEGSKA (reference sequence). The CDR3 runs to 13 residues. Trimming shortened V by 8 bases and J by 1 base, and 13 bases separated the two germline ends. CDR3 amino acids: CSNRGPGTDTQYF. The CDR3 region has the DNA TGCAGTAATCGGGGCCCAGGCACAGATACGCAGTATTTT.

There are a few counts of this clonotype. J is TRBJ2-7 and V is TRBV7-9, with D uncertain. Trimming pared 3 bases from V and 6 bases from J, leaving 9 bases between. From germline, CDR1 is SEHNR and CDR2 FQNEAQ (reference sequence). The CDR3 is 12 amino acids. As DNA, the CDR3 is TGTGCCAGCAGCTTTAGAGGCGGCGAGCAGTACTTC. As protein: CASSFRGGEQYF.

There are a few counts of this clonotype. V is TRBV29-1 and J is TRBJ1-1; tentative D call: TRBD1 (6 bases). The CDR3 totals 13 residues. The ends were cut back, 7 bases at V and 5 bases at J, with 17 bases in the middle. CDR1 is SQVTM and CDR2 is ANQGSEA in the germline V gene. This CDR3 reads CSAHVGGATEAFF. CDR3 bases: TGCAGCGCGCATGTGGGGGGGGCGACTGAAGCTTTCTTT.

This clonotype was counted a few times. The chain joins TRBV6-5 to TRBJ1-4; tentative D call: TRBD1 (5 bases). Germline assignment: CDR1 MNHEY and CDR2 SVGAGI. The CDR3 length is 14 residues. V was shortened by 4 bases and J by 0 bases, with 6 bases between the two germline ends. The chain's CDR3 is CASSSRATNEKLFF. CDR3 coding DNA: TGTGCCAGCAGTTCCAGGGCAACTAATGAAAAACTGTTTTTT.

The chain employs TRBV6-2 or TRBV6-3 and TRBJ2-6; D is unclear. V dropped 6 bases and J dropped 0 bases, with 18 bases sitting between them. The CDR3 has 18 residues. The germline CDR1 and CDR2 sequences are MNHEY and SVGEGT. The CDR3 spells CASRTARALISGANVLTF. CDR3 nucleotides: TGTGCCAGCAGGACGGCCCGGGCTCTAATCTCTGGGGCCAACGTCCTGACTTTC.

This clonotype has just a few counts. The chain has TRBV7-3 and TRBJ2-2; D uncertain. V was trimmed by 2 bases and J by 6 bases, leaving 10 bases between them. CDR1 is SGHTA, CDR2 FQGTGA, per germline. The CDR3 consists of 14 residues. The CDR3: CASSLEAPPGELFF. Here the CDR3 DNA reads TGTGCCAGCAGCTTAGAGGCGCCTCCCGGGGAGCTGTTTTTT. The variable domain in full, with the rest retrieved from reference TRBV7-3 and TRBJ2-2, is GAGVSQTPSNKVTEKGKYVELRCDPISGHTALYWYRQSLGQGPEFLIYFQGTGAADDSGLPNDRFFAVRPEGSVSTLKIQRTERGDSAVYLCASSLEAPPGELFFGEGSRLTVL.

This clonotype was seen just once. The chain has TRBV4-3 and TRBJ2-7; 7 bases are a match to TRBD1. This CDR3 region has 15 residues. Trimming at V came to 2 bases and at J to 6 bases, leaving 10 bases not matched to a gene. CDR1 and CDR2 from the germline V gene are LGHNA and YSLEER. The CDR3 sequence is CASSQTGTDRTEQYV. In DNA form, the CDR3 reads TGCGCCAGCAGCCAAACCGGGACAGACCGCACCGAGCAGTACGTC.

The table lists this clonotype with a few counts. V gene TRBV11-2 combines with J gene TRBJ2-1; possibly TRBD1 for D (5 bases). This CDR3 has 14 residues. V lost 1 base to trimming and J lost 4 bases, with 8 bases between them. CDR1 is SGHAT and CDR2 is FQNNGV in the germline V gene. The CDR3 spells CASSLGQLYNEQFF. The DNA of the CDR3 is TGTGCCAGCAGCTTAGGACAGCTATACAATGAGCAGTTCTTC.

A few counts support this clonotype. The V gene is TRBV30, the J gene TRBJ2-3, with TRBD1 as a possible D gene (5 bases). Germline CDR1 and CDR2: GTSNPN and SVGIG (reference sequence). This CDR3 has 15 amino acids. V was shortened by 2 bases and J by 0 bases, with 12 bases between the two germline ends. CDR3 nucleotides: TGTGCCTGGAGTTGGGGCAGATCTAGCACAGATACGCAGTATTTT. This gives the protein CAWSWGRSSTDTQYF.

Regarding this clonotype: A much larger clone is a single base away; this may be a read error. CDR3 amino acids: CASSQGRPDTKYF. The CDR3 DNA sequence: TGTGCCAGCAGCCAAGGGAGGCCAGATACGAAGTATTTT. The chain uses TRBV4-2 and TRBJ2-3; tentatively, D is TRBD2 (5 bases). Germline CDR1 and CDR2: LGHNA and YNFKEQ. The CDR3 consists of 13 residues.

There are a few counts of this clonotype. CDR3 bases: TGCAGGGTCCTAGCCCGGGTCACAGATACGCAGTATTTT. This translates into CRVLARVTDTQYF. The chain employs TRBV20-1 and TRBJ2-3; D is possibly TRBD2 (5 bases). CDR1 DFQATT and CDR2 SNEGSKA come from the germline V gene (reference sequence). The CDR3 runs to 13 residues.

The chain has TRBV20-1 and TRBJ1-1; D is unclear. The germline CDR1 and CDR2 sequences are DFQATT and SNEGSKA (reference sequence). The CDR3 spans 12 residues. V lost 1 base to trimming and J lost 10 bases, with 13 bases between them. As DNA, the CDR3 is TGCAGTGCTAGAGGAGTGGAATTTGGAGCTTTCTTT. It is translated as CSARGVEFGAFF.

This clonotype was seen a handful of times. This chain uses TRBV12-3 or TRBV12-4 with TRBJ2-3; 8 nucleotides agree with TRBD1. Trimming took 6 bases from V and 0 from J; bases not matched to a gene: 5. This CDR3 is 15 amino acids long. In nucleotides, the CDR3 is TGTGCCAGCAGGTGGACAGGGACTAGCACAGATACGCAGTATTTT. It is translated as CASRWTGTSTDTQYF.

V usage is TRBV29-1 and J usage is TRBJ1-4; 8 nucleotides line up with TRBD1. V was pared by 7 bases and J by 4 bases, with 2 bases of the junction left unmatched. The CDR3 has 12 amino acids. Germline values: CDR1 SQVTM, CDR2 ANQGSEA. DNA for the CDR3: TGCAGCGCGACAGGGGATAATGAAAAACTGTTTTTT. It specifies CSATGDNEKLFF. Complete variable domain (other parts from reference TRBV29-1 and TRBJ1-4): SAVISQKPSRDICQRGTSLTIQCQVDSQVTMMFWYRQQPGQSLTLIATANQGSEATYESGFVIDKFPISRPNLTFSTLTVSNMSPEDSSIYLCSATGDNEKLFFGSGTQLSVL.

This chain joins TRBV4-1 and TRBJ1-4, with D unclear. Per germline, CDR1 MGHRA and CDR2 YSYEKL. This CDR3 comprises 15 residues. Trimming took 4 bases from V and 0 from J, leaving 9 bases between them. The CDR3 region is CASSRSEATNEKLFF. The CDR3, as DNA: TGCGCCAGCAGCCGCTCGGAGGCAACTAATGAAAAACTGTTTTTT.

As concerns this clonotype: The final CDR3 position lacks the conserved phenylalanine or tryptophan, pointing to a likely read error. In DNA form, the CDR3 reads TGCAGCGTTGTGGGGGGACAGGGGGGTCGTGGCTACACCCTT. Its protein product is CSVVGGQGGRGYTL. This chain joins TRBV29-1 and TRBJ1-2; TRBD1 matches 11 bases. V shed 4 bases and J 7 bases; nucleotides not matched to a gene: 8. Germline CDR1 and CDR2: SQVTM and ANQGSEA. CDR3 length equals 14 residues.

This clonotype came up a few times. V gene TRBV12-3 or TRBV12-4 combines with J gene TRBJ2-3; D not certain. This CDR3 comprises 13 residues. Trimming took 5 bases from V and 1 from J, leaving 7 bases between them. The CDR3 DNA sequence: TGTGCCAGCAGTCGTGCCCGCACAGATACGCAGTATTTT. This encodes CASSRARTDTQYF.